A selection of T cell receptor beta chains follows, all from one sample in a study of T cell responses to AZD1222 COVID-19 vaccine. The method was immunoSEQ multiplex PCR; TCRdb's version includes in-frame clones alone and lacks a portion of them. The table lists under 170,000 clones, roughly 92% of them singletons, with around 1.3% in the top ten. The starting material was peripheral blood, obtained on day 0 of AZD1222 vaccination. The receptor set was obtained from an adult in good health. Both conserved end residues are part of each CDR3. The D gene is left open where the match is weak. Rows give clone size only sometimes, using once, few, many, or a class for an expanded clone.

clone_size: -; j_call: TRBJ2-1; d_call: -; v_call: TRBV20-1; cdr3_nt: TGCAGTGCTAGAGGTGTGTATGAGCAGTTCTTC; cdr3_aa: CSARGVYEQFF
clone_size: -; j_call: TRBJ2-5; d_call: TRBD1; v_call: TRBV30; cdr3_nt: TGTGCTTCAGGGAGACAGGGCCAAGAGACCCAGTACTTC; cdr3_aa: CASGRQGQETQYF
clone_size: -; j_call: TRBJ2-3; d_call: -; v_call: TRBV27; cdr3_nt: TGTGCCAGCAGATTCCCGGGACACCCAAACGGGCAGTATTTT; cdr3_aa: CASRFPGHPNGQYF
clone_size: -; j_call: TRBJ1-5; d_call: -; v_call: TRBV19; cdr3_nt: TGTGCCAGTAGTCCAGCCTCGGGGAGCAATCAGCCCCAGCATTTT; cdr3_aa: CASSPASGSNQPQHF
clone_size: -; j_call: TRBJ1-2; d_call: TRBD1; v_call: TRBV5-1; cdr3_nt: TGCGCCAGCAGCTTTGACAGGGATCACGGCTACACCTTC; cdr3_aa: CASSFDRDHGYTF
clone_size: -; j_call: TRBJ1-1; d_call: TRBD1; v_call: TRBV6-5; cdr3_nt: TGTGCCAGCATTACAACAGGGGTGGGAACTGAAGCTTTCTTT; cdr3_aa: CASITTGVGTEAFF
clone_size: -; j_call: TRBJ1-3; d_call: -; v_call: TRBV2; cdr3_nt: TGTGCCAGCAGGGACTACACAGGTCCCTCTGGAAACACCATATATTTT; cdr3_aa: CASRDYTGPSGNTIYF
clone_size: -; j_call: TRBJ2-5; d_call: -; v_call: TRBV7-3; cdr3_nt: TGTGCCAGCAGCTTAGGCAGGGGATCCCAAGAGACCCAGTACTTC; cdr3_aa: CASSLGRGSQETQYF
clone_size: -; j_call: TRBJ1-5; d_call: -; v_call: TRBV4-2; cdr3_nt: TGTGCCAGCAGCCAAGATTCGGGCAGGGTCCAGCCCCAGCATTTT; cdr3_aa: CASSQDSGRVQPQHF
clone_size: -; j_call: TRBJ1-3; d_call: -; v_call: TRBV6-2/TRBV6-3; cdr3_nt: TGTGCCAGCAGTTACCCCTCGGAACTGGGAAACACCATATATTTT; cdr3_aa: CASSYPSELGNTIYF
clone_size: -; j_call: TRBJ2-1; d_call: TRBD1; v_call: TRBV12-5; cdr3_nt: TGTGCTAGTGGTGTCACCGGGACAGGGGGCGGTGAGCAGTTCTTC; cdr3_aa: CASGVTGTGGGEQFF
clone_size: once; j_call: TRBJ1-4; d_call: TRBD1; v_call: TRBV5-1; cdr3_nt: TGCGCCAGCAGCACGGGGACAGCTCCGAATGAAAAACTGTTTTTT; cdr3_aa: CASSTGTAPNEKLFF
clone_size: once; j_call: TRBJ1-2; d_call: -; v_call: TRBV27; cdr3_nt: TGTGCCAGCAGTTTATCGGGGGTTAGCGGCTACACCTTC; cdr3_aa: CASSLSGVSGYTF
clone_size: -; j_call: TRBJ2-1; d_call: TRBD2; v_call: TRBV9; cdr3_nt: TGTGCCAGCAGCCCCTTAGCGGGAGTAGCGTTCTTC; cdr3_aa: CASSPLAGVAFF
clone_size: -; j_call: TRBJ2-1; d_call: TRBD2; v_call: TRBV6-4; cdr3_nt: TGTGCCAGCAGTGTACTAGCGGGGGGGCCGAATGAGCAGTTCTTC; cdr3_aa: CASSVLAGGPNEQFF
clone_size: -; j_call: TRBJ2-2; d_call: -; v_call: TRBV15; cdr3_nt: TGTGCCACCAGGGGGAACACCGGGGAGCTGTTTTTT; cdr3_aa: CATRGNTGELFF
clone_size: -; j_call: TRBJ1-5; d_call: -; v_call: TRBV7-2; cdr3_nt: TGTGCCAGCAGCTTAAACAATCAGCCCCAGCATTTT; cdr3_aa: CASSLNNQPQHF
clone_size: -; j_call: TRBJ1-6; d_call: TRBD1; v_call: TRBV11-2; cdr3_nt: TGTGCCAGCAGCATGTGGACAGGGGCCTTTGGGTCACCCCTCCACTTT; cdr3_aa: CASSMWTGAFGSPLHF
clone_size: once; j_call: TRBJ1-5; d_call: -; v_call: TRBV30; cdr3_nt: TGTGCCTGGAGCCCAGGGACCTATCAGCCCCAGCATTTT; cdr3_aa: CAWSPGTYQPQHF
clone_size: -; j_call: TRBJ2-3; d_call: -; v_call: TRBV6-5; cdr3_nt: TGTGCCAGCAGTCCGTCGGTAGGGACGCAGTATTTT; cdr3_aa: CASSPSVGTQYF
clone_size: -; j_call: TRBJ1-1; d_call: -; v_call: TRBV5-4; cdr3_nt: TGTGCCAGCAGCTTACCAGAGAACACTGAAGCTTTCTTT; cdr3_aa: CASSLPENTEAFF
clone_size: -; j_call: TRBJ1-6; d_call: -; v_call: TRBV18; cdr3_nt: TGTGCCAGCTCACCGGAGGGGTTCTATAATTCACCCCTCCACTTT; cdr3_aa: CASSPEGFYNSPLHF